The present entry profiles one T cell receptor beta chain with its context. Its target is unknown. The data stem from a study of T cell responses to AZD1222 COVID-19 vaccine. The study, taken as a whole, reports: A reported finding is that nearly half of spike-specific TCRs target unmutated variant regions.

Pooled together were second doses at about 4 or about 12 weeks. Method: immunoSEQ multiplex PCR; TCRdb's copy keeps in-frame clones and lacks some. The sample contains about 100,000 clones, more than 85% of which appear only once. CDR3 length equals 13 residues. The V end lost 1 base, the J end lost 3 bases, and 6 bases lay between the germline ends. CDR1 and CDR2 from the germline V gene are ENHRY and SYGVKD. The chain joins TRBV10-3 to TRBJ1-1; D remains unclear. The sample consisted of peripheral blood, taken 28 days after the second AZD1222 dose. This sequence was found in an adult who received the AZD1222 COVID-19 vaccine. The CDR3: CAISEYPDTEAFF. Here the CDR3 DNA reads TGTGCCATCAGTGAGTACCCGGACACTGAAGCTTTCTTT.